Each of the 20 T cell receptor beta chains below was sequenced from the same sample in a study of blood T cells in healthy people across ages (dated by TCRdb to the mid-2010s). Library creation used 5' RACE. Sequencer: Illumina HiSeq 2500. A second PCR of roughly 6 to 11 cycles was run with a J-beta primer mix and a sample-barcoded 5' primer. TCRdb reprocessing: public reads trimmed at Q25 with fastp, clones called with MiXCR, in-frame beta chains kept. Here each entry gathers all rows of one CDR3 protein and keeps the most common genes and DNA. The sample table shows 750,000 to 950,000 distinct CDR3 sequences, and about 28% are seen once. The top ten clonotypes cover roughly a tenth of the sample. This sample also appeared in a second study, on T cells of mothers and their children.

Sequencing was carried out using blood. All receptors come from a woman aged 40 to 50 in good health.

In its sample, this clonotype was seen many times. This chain connects TRBV7-3 to TRBJ1-2, with 8 bases identical to TRBD1. Germline-derived CDR1 and CDR2 are SGHTA and FQGTGA. This CDR3 is built from 16 residues. V lost 0 bases, J lost 2 bases, and 5 bases stayed unmatched. CDR3 nucleotides: TGTGCCAGCAGCTTAACCCCAGGGGGCGAAAACTATGGCTACACCTTC. Its translation is CASSLTPGGENYGYTF.

The rearrangement uses TRBV7-9 and TRBJ2-5; 8 bases map to TRBD2. The CDR3 runs 16 residues. With V trimmed by 5 bases and J by 5 bases, 13 bases remained unmatched. Germline CDR1 and CDR2: SEHNR and FQNEAQ (reference sequence). The CDR3 is CASSLQPGLVPETQYF. CDR3 DNA sequence: TGTGCCAGCAGCCTGCAACCGGGACTAGTCCCGGAGACCCAGTACTTC.

This clonotype turned up a few times. The CDR3 DNA is TGTGCCAGCAGTTACGACGGAACCTATGGCTACACCTTC. Translating it yields CASSYDGTYGYTF. The chain links TRBV6-6 to TRBJ1-2, with D hard to call. CDR1 and CDR2 (germline): MNHNY, SVGAGI (reference sequence). The CDR3 covers 13 residues. Deletions cut 2 bases from V and 4 bases from J, with 8 bases between.

This clonotype has more than one count but fewer than ten. This chain links TRBV29-1 with TRBJ1-1; 8 nucleotides align to TRBD1. J gave up 3 bases and V 5 bases, and 5 bases lay outside the gene matches. The CDR3 contains 13 residues. Looked up from germline, CDR1 is SQVTM and CDR2 is ANQGSEA. CDR3 amino acids: CSVRYRGDTEAFF. For the CDR3, the DNA is TGCAGCGTTCGATACAGGGGGGACACTGAAGCTTTCTTT.

The chain has TRBV6-2 or TRBV6-3 and TRBJ1-1; D remains unclear. Trimming pared 10 bases from V and 5 bases from J, leaving 17 bases between. Germline V gene lookup returns CDR1 MNHEY and CDR2 SVGEGT. The CDR3 sequence is 13 residues long. The CDR3 loop reads CATVGFLGTEAFF. CDR3 DNA sequence: TGTGCCACCGTGGGGTTCTTAGGGACTGAAGCTTTCTTT.

This clonotype occurred many times. The gene calls are TRBV28 and TRBJ2-1; D could derive from TRBD1 or TRBD2 (6 bases each). In germline, CDR1 is MDHEN, CDR2 SYDVKM. V was pared by 9 bases and J by 6 bases, with 15 bases between. The CDR3 covers 13 residues. CDR3 protein: CASCGGPLNEQFF. The CDR3 bases are TGTGCCAGTTGTGGGGGGCCCCTCAATGAGCAGTTCTTC.

The CDR3 sequence is CASSRTLAGGLDTQYF. The DNA of the CDR3 is TGTGCCAGCAGCCGAACTCTAGCGGGGGGGCTTGATACGCAGTATTTT. The V and J genes are TRBV3-1 and TRBJ2-3; 12 bases match TRBD2. CDR1 LGHDT and CDR2 YNNKEL come from the germline V gene (reference sequence). Losses at the gene ends were 4 bases for V and 6 bases for J; bases not matched to a gene: 8. The CDR3 loop spans 16 amino acids.

The sample holds a few counts of this clonotype. The chain has TRBV6-2 or TRBV6-3 and TRBJ2-5; 9 bases are shared with TRBD1. The J call is uncertain, as TRBJ2-7 better fits the DNA end. Germline CDR1 reads MNHEY; CDR2 reads SVGEGT. CDR3 length: 15 residues. For the CDR3, the DNA is TGTGCCAGCAGTAATGGTGGGACAGGGAGCCACGAGCAGTACTTC. This encodes CASSNGGTGSHEQYF.

In this sample, this clonotype turned up many times. Sequence at one end of the junction differs from germline and may be a read error. The chain joins TRBV5-4 to TRBJ2-7; TRBD1 matches 8 bases. The CDR3 has 14 amino acids. From germline, CDR1 is SGHNT and CDR2 YYREEE (reference sequence). The chain's CDR3 is CASSLGQGSYGQYF. DNA for the CDR3: TGTGCCAGCAGCTTAGGACAGGGATCCTACGGGCAGTACTTC.

This chain joins TRBV5-1 and TRBJ2-2; 8 nucleotides align to TRBD1. The CDR3 extends over 15 amino acids. Trimming removed 2 bases from V and 6 bases from J; junction bases left unmatched: 6. Germline V gene sequence: CDR1 SGHRS, CDR2 YFSETQ. CDR3 sequence: CASSLLQGAAGELFF. CDR3 nucleotides: TGCGCCAGCAGCTTATTGCAGGGGGCCGCCGGGGAGCTGTTTTTT.

This clonotype was counted only a few times. The chain recombines TRBV6-4 with TRBJ1-2, with 9 bases lining up with TRBD1. The CDR3 runs to 14 residues. The junction had 7 bases not matched to a gene; V was cut back by 4 bases and J by 7 bases. Germline V lookup: CDR1 MRHNA, CDR2 SNTAGT. The CDR3 nucleotides read TGTGCCAGCAGTGCAACAGGGGGCTCGGTTGGCTACACCTTC. Protein sequence: CASSATGGSVGYTF.

J is TRBJ1-5 and V is TRBV5-1, with TRBD1 identical over 7 bases. Germline values: CDR1 SGHRS, CDR2 YFSETQ. With V trimmed by 0 bases and J by 3 bases, 6 bases remained unmatched. This CDR3 is built from 16 residues. The CDR3 here is CASSLARGFPNQPQHF. CDR3 bases: TGCGCCAGCAGCTTGGCCAGGGGGTTTCCCAATCAGCCCCAGCATTTT. Full variable domain (missing parts from reference TRBV5-1 and TRBJ1-5): KAGVTQTPRYLIKTRGQQVTLSCSPISGHRSVSWYQQTPGQGLQFLFEYFSETQRNKGNFPGRFSGRQFSNSRSEMNVSTLELGDSALYLCASSLARGFPNQPQHFGDGTRLSIL.

This clonotype was counted ten times or more. V usage is TRBV7-2 and J usage is TRBJ2-7; 10 bases are shared with TRBD2. Germline V gene lookup returns CDR1 SGHTA and CDR2 FQGNSA. The CDR3 loop spans 16 amino acids. After removal of 0 bases from V and 2 bases from J, the junction contained 4 bases not matched to a gene. The chain's CDR3 is CASSLASGGGPYEQYF. CDR3 nucleotides: TGTGCCAGCAGCTTAGCGAGCGGGGGGGGCCCCTACGAGCAGTACTTC. The full variable domain, in which reference TRBV7-2 and TRBJ2-7 provide the parts outside the CDR3, is GAGVSQSPSNKVTEKGKDVELRCDPISGHTALYWYRQSLGQGLEFLIYFQGNSAPDKSGLPSDRFSAERTGGSVSTLTIQRTQQEDSAVYLCASSLASGGGPYEQYFGPGTRLTVT.

This chain connects TRBV5-1 to TRBJ2-5; 7 positions match TRBD1. The CDR3 is 11 amino acids. The germline V gene has CDR1 SGHRS and CDR2 YFSETQ. The V and J ends lost 7 bases and 5 bases, in that order; junction bases with no gene match: 2. This chain's CDR3 is CASWDSETQYF. CDR3 nucleotide sequence: TGCGCCAGCTGGGACAGCGAGACCCAGTACTTC.

The chain is built from TRBV20-1 and TRBJ2-3, with TRBD2 matching 8 bases. V was pared by 6 bases and J by 3 bases, with 11 bases of the junction left unmatched. The CDR3 has 15 residues. CDR1 and CDR2 from the germline V gene are DFQATT and SNEGSKA (reference sequence). CDR3 amino acids: CSAQDRGGQTDTQYF. The CDR3 region has the DNA TGCAGTGCCCAAGACCGGGGGGGCCAGACAGATACGCAGTATTTT.

The chain is built from TRBV7-2 and TRBJ1-1; no firm D call. Germline V gives CDR1 SGHTA, CDR2 FQGNSA. The CDR3 loop spans 13 amino acids. V lost 4 bases and J 5 bases, leaving 11 bases between the germline ends. CDR3 coding DNA: TGTGCCAGCAGCTACGGGAGGCGTACTGAAGCTTTCTTT. It yields the protein CASSYGRRTEAFF. The complete variable domain, with remaining parts taken from reference TRBV7-2 and TRBJ1-1, reads GAGVSQSPSNKVTEKGKDVELRCDPISGHTALYWYRQSLGQGLEFLIYFQGNSAPDKSGLPSDRFSAERTGGSVSTLTIQRTQQEDSAVYLCASSYGRRTEAFFGQGTRLTVV.

This clonotype was observed a handful of times. The J gene is TRBJ2-1, the V gene TRBV20-1; 10 bases are a match to TRBD1. CDR1 is DFQATT, CDR2 SNEGSKA, per germline (reference sequence). The CDR3 contains 15 residues. V was pared by 6 bases and J by 2 bases, with 7 bases of the junction left unmatched. The chain's CDR3 is CSARPGQGAYNEQFF. The CDR3 DNA reads as TGCAGTGCCAGACCAGGACAGGGGGCCTACAATGAGCAGTTCTTC.

This rearrangement joins TRBV3-1 to TRBJ2-1, with a weak D call TRBD1 (5 bases). Germline loops: CDR1 LGHDT, CDR2 YNNKEL (reference sequence). The V gene lost 2 bases and the J gene lost 3 bases, with 17 bases spanning the gap. This CDR3 comprises 17 residues. The DNA of the CDR3 is TGTGCCAGCAGCCAACCTCGGTACCAGGGATTCTACAATGAGCAGTTCTTC. It is translated as CASSQPRYQGFYNEQFF.

A word on this clonotype: Its ends do not fully match the called genes, so a read error is possible. This rearrangement joins TRBV11-1 to TRBJ2-5; 7 bases are a match to TRBD1. The germline CDR1 and CDR2 sequences are SGHAT and FQDESV (reference sequence). CDR3 length: 16 amino acids. CDR3 nucleotide sequence: TGTGCCGGCAGCTTAGCCGACAGGGACGGCCAAGAGACCCAGTACTTC. This translates into CAGSLADRDGQETQYF.

This clonotype came up many times. This chain links TRBV6-1 with TRBJ1-2; D not certain. V lost 0 bases and J 0 bases, leaving 8 bases between the germline ends. This CDR3 has 15 amino acids. Germline CDR1 MNHNS, CDR2 SASEGT. This CDR3 reads CASSEAPGSNYGYTF. The CDR3 DNA is TGTGCCAGCAGTGAAGCGCCAGGATCTAACTATGGCTACACCTTC.